The entry that follows covers one T cell receptor beta chain sequence. In the original analysis: Amplification from reference gene primers served as the basis for estimated nucleated cell counts. Sequencing used immunoSEQ multiplex PCR; TCRdb keeps in-frame clones, though not all of them. V and J calls and clone size are as listed in that table; D and trimming were resolved from the DNA. The sample has roughly 390,000 clones, about 85% seen once. This entry belongs to a study of blood T cell repertoires in COVID-19. Whole-study context: The origin of the acute and convalescent COVID-19 samples was the United States, Italy and Spain. PBMCs, B-cell-depleted T cells, or T cells were the source of the cDNA or gDNA that made up the material.

The V and J ends lost 4 bases and 3 bases respectively, with 13 bases between them. CDR3 length: 15 amino acids. CDR1 LGHNA and CDR2 YNFKEQ come from the germline V gene. Sequencing used peripheral blood. This sequence originates from a woman younger than 35 with acute or convalescent COVID-19. This chain links TRBV4-2 with TRBJ1-5; D call uncertain. CDR3 nucleotide sequence: TGTGCCAGCAGCCGACAAGGACTCCACAATCAGCCCCAGCATTTT. Translation gives CASSRQGLHNQPQHF.